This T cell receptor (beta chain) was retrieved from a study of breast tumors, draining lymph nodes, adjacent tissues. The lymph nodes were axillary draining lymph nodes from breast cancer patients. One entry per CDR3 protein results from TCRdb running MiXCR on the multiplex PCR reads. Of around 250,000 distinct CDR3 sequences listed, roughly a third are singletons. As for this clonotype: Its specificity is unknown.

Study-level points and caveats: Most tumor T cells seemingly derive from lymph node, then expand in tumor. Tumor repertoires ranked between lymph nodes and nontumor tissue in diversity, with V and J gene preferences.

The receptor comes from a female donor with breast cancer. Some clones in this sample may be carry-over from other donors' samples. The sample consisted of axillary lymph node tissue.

CDR3 in DNA: TGTGCCAGCAGCTTAGAAGGGGCTAGGGCCAACGTCCTGACTTTC. Its translation is CASSLEGARANVLTF. The chain couples TRBV11-2 to TRBJ2-6, with D possibly matching TRBD1 (5 bases). CDR1 and CDR2 (germline): SGHAT, FQNNGV. CDR3 length equals 15 residues. The germline V and J ends were trimmed by 0 bases and 5 bases, with 8 bases remaining between them.